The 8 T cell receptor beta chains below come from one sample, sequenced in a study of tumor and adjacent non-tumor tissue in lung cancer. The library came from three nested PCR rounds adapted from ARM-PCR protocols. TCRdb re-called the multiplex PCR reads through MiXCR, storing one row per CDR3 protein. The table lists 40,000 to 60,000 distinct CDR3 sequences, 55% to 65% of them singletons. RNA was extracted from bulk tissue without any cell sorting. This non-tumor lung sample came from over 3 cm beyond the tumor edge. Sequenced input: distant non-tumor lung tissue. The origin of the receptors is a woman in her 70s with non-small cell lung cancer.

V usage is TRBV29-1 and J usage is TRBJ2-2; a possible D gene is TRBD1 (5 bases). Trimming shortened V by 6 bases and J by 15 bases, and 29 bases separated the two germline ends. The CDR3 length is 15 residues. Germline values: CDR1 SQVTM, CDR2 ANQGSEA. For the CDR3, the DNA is TGCAGCGTGGCGCCGACACGCGCGGACACCGGAGAGTTGTTTTTT. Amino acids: CSVAPTRADTGELFF.

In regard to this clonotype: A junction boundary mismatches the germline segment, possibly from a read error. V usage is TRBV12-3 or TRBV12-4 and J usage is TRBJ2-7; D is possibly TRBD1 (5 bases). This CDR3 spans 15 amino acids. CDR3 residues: CASSLGRAWSYEQYF. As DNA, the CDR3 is TGTGCCAGCAGTTTGGGGCGCGCATGGTCCTACGAGCAGTACTTT.

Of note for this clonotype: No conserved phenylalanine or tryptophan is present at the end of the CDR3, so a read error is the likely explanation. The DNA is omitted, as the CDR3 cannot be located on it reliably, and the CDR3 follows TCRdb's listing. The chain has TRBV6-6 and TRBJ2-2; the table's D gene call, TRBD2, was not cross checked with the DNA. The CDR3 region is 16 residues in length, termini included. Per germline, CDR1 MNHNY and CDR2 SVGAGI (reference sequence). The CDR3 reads CASHDLVGGDTGELFI.

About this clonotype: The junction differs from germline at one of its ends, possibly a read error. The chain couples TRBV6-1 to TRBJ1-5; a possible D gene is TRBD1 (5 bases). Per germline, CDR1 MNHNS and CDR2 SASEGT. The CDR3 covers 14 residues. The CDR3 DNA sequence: TGTGTCAGCAGTGAAGCGAGGGGATACCAGCCCCAGCATTTT. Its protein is CVSSEARGYQPQHF.

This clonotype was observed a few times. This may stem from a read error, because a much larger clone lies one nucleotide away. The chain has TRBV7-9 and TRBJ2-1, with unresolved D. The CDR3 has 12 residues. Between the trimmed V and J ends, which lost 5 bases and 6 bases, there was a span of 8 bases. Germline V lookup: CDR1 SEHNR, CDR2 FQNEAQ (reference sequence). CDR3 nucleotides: TGTGCCAGCAGCACAAGGTTCAATGAGCAGTTCTTC. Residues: CASSTRFNEQFF.

The CDR3 is CASSYPGHYNEQYF. CDR3 nucleotide sequence: TGTGCCAGCAGTTACCCGGGACATTACAATGAGCAGTACTTC. V gene TRBV6-5 combines with J gene TRBJ2-1; maybe TRBD1 (6 bases). The assigned J gene may be wrong: the sequence end matches TRBJ2-7 better. CDR1 and CDR2 (germline): MNHEY, SVGAGI. The CDR3 is 14 residues long.

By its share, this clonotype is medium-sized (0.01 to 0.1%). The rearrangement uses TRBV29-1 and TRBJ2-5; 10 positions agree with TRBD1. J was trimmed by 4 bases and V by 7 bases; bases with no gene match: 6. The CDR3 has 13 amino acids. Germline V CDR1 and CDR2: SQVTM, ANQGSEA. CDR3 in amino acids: CSAGQGEVETQYF. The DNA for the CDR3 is TGCAGCGCAGGACAGGGGGAGGTAGAGACCCAGTACTTC.

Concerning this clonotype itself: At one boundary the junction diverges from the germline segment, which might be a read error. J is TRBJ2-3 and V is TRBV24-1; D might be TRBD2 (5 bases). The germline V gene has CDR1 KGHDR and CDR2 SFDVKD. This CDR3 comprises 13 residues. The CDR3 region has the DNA TGTGCCACCAGTGAGCCTAGCACATATACGCAGTATTTT. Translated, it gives CATSEPSTYTQYF.